These T cell receptor beta chains were read from a single sample in a study of shared clonotypes between healthy human individuals. Libraries were prepared by immunoSEQ multiplex PCR; TCRdb keeps only in-frame clonotypes and omits some of them. The sample includes roughly 2 million clones, nearly 97% of them seen just once. The sequencing sample was made of naive CD4+ T cells sorted from blood. The source is a man between 18 and 29 years old in good health. CDR3s include the opening cysteine and the closing phenylalanine or tryptophan. Fields, in order: J gene, D gene, clone size, V gene, CDR3 protein, CDR3 DNA. The D gene is left open where the match is weak. Size is omitted from some rows. Given values are once, few, many or a class for expanded clones.

j_call: TRBJ2-7
d_call: TRBD2
clone_size: once
v_call: TRBV5-8
cdr3_aa: CASSLPLRGTGTRVSYEQYF
cdr3_nt: TGTGCCAGCAGCCTCCCTCTCCGGGGGACCGGGACTAGGGTCTCCTACGAGCAGTACTTC

j_call: TRBJ2-1
d_call: TRBD1
clone_size: NA
v_call: TRBV9
cdr3_aa: CASSPTGQLNNEQFF
cdr3_nt: TGTGCCAGCAGCCCCACGGGACAGCTTAACAATGAGCAGTTCTTC

j_call: TRBJ2-5
d_call: NA
clone_size: once
v_call: TRBV7-2
cdr3_aa: CASSRESQETQYF
cdr3_nt: TGTGCCAGCAGCCGGGAGAGCCAAGAGACCCAGTACTTC

j_call: TRBJ1-1
d_call: TRBD1
clone_size: NA
v_call: TRBV30
cdr3_aa: CAWSLGGQLEAFF
cdr3_nt: TGTGCCTGGAGTCTCGGGGGACAGCTTGAAGCTTTCTTT

j_call: TRBJ1-2
d_call: TRBD1
clone_size: NA
v_call: TRBV19
cdr3_aa: CASRPDRVSGYTF
cdr3_nt: TGTGCCAGTAGGCCGGACAGGGTGAGCGGCTACACCTTC

j_call: TRBJ1-1
d_call: NA
clone_size: NA
v_call: TRBV10-3
cdr3_aa: CAISEGGAQRTEAFF
cdr3_nt: TGTGCCATCAGTGAAGGGGGGGCGCAAAGGACTGAAGCTTTCTTT

j_call: TRBJ1-6
d_call: TRBD1
clone_size: NA
v_call: TRBV6-5
cdr3_aa: CASSYAPGQGNSPLHF
cdr3_nt: TGTGCCAGCAGTTACGCTCCGGGACAGGGTAATTCACCCCTCCACTTT

j_call: TRBJ2-1
d_call: TRBD2
clone_size: NA
v_call: TRBV7-9
cdr3_aa: CASSLEGGPGHEQFF
cdr3_nt: TGTGCCAGCAGCTTAGAGGGAGGGCCGGGACATGAGCAGTTCTTC

j_call: TRBJ1-6
d_call: TRBD1
clone_size: NA
v_call: TRBV6-5
cdr3_aa: CASRGGQVHNSPLHF
cdr3_nt: TGTGCCAGCAGGGGCGGACAGGTCCATAATTCACCCCTCCACTTT

j_call: TRBJ1-3
d_call: NA
clone_size: NA
v_call: TRBV7-9
cdr3_aa: CASSALTSSGNTIYF
cdr3_nt: TGTGCCAGCAGCGCACTCACCTCCTCTGGAAACACCATATATTTT

j_call: TRBJ1-2
d_call: NA
clone_size: NA
v_call: TRBV2
cdr3_aa: CASSDDSYGYTF
cdr3_nt: TGTGCCAGCAGTGATGACAGCTATGGCTACACCTTC

j_call: TRBJ2-3
d_call: NA
clone_size: NA
v_call: TRBV5-5
cdr3_aa: CASSLRGLSTDTQYF
cdr3_nt: TGTGCCAGCAGCTTAAGAGGGCTTAGCACAGATACGCAGTATTTT

j_call: TRBJ2-2
d_call: NA
clone_size: NA
v_call: TRBV19
cdr3_aa: CASSIELTNTGELFF
cdr3_nt: TGTGCCAGTAGTATTGAGTTGACGAACACCGGGGAGCTGTTTTTT

j_call: TRBJ2-3
d_call: NA
clone_size: NA
v_call: TRBV19
cdr3_aa: CASSISEGKGADTQYF
cdr3_nt: TGTGCCAGTAGTATCTCTGAGGGAAAAGGCGCAGATACGCAGTATTTT

j_call: TRBJ2-3
d_call: NA
clone_size: NA
v_call: TRBV28
cdr3_aa: CASSRPTPDTQYF
cdr3_nt: TGTGCCAGCAGCCGCCCTACCCCAGATACGCAGTATTTT

j_call: TRBJ1-1
d_call: NA
clone_size: NA
v_call: TRBV30
cdr3_aa: CAWSVQEDTEAFF
cdr3_nt: TGTGCCTGGAGTGTACAGGAGGACACTGAAGCTTTCTTT

j_call: TRBJ2-5
d_call: TRBD2
clone_size: NA
v_call: TRBV11-2
cdr3_aa: CASSWAPPGGFQETQYF
cdr3_nt: TGTGCCAGCAGCTGGGCTCCCCCGGGGGGATTCCAAGAGACCCAGTACTTC

j_call: TRBJ2-1
d_call: NA
clone_size: NA
v_call: TRBV19
cdr3_aa: CASNVDSYNEQFF
cdr3_nt: TGTGCCAGTAACGTAGACTCCTACAATGAGCAGTTCTTC

j_call: TRBJ2-7
d_call: NA
clone_size: NA
v_call: TRBV6-5
cdr3_aa: CASQRTTQDTYEQYF
cdr3_nt: TGTGCCAGCCAAAGAACCACGCAGGATACCTACGAGCAGTACTTC

j_call: TRBJ1-1
d_call: TRBD1
clone_size: NA
v_call: TRBV25-1
cdr3_aa: CAGRTGASTEAFF
cdr3_nt: TGTGCCGGACGGACAGGGGCCAGCACTGAAGCTTTCTTT

j_call: TRBJ1-2
d_call: NA
clone_size: NA
v_call: TRBV29-1
cdr3_aa: CSVEDDGAQGYTF
cdr3_nt: TGCAGCGTTGAAGACGACGGGGCGCAGGGCTACACCTTC

j_call: TRBJ2-7
d_call: TRBD2
clone_size: NA
v_call: TRBV2
cdr3_aa: CASSEVLASGTYEQYF
cdr3_nt: TGTGCCAGCAGTGAAGTACTCGCTAGCGGTACCTACGAGCAGTACTTC

j_call: TRBJ1-6
d_call: NA
clone_size: NA
v_call: TRBV27
cdr3_aa: CASSLESGALSPLHF
cdr3_nt: TGTGCCAGCAGTTTAGAGTCAGGGGCCCTTTCACCCCTCCACTTT

j_call: TRBJ1-3
d_call: TRBD1
clone_size: NA
v_call: TRBV28
cdr3_aa: CASSSGQGKGGNTIYF
cdr3_nt: TGTGCCAGCAGTTCAGGACAGGGAAAGGGAGGAAACACCATATATTTT

j_call: TRBJ1-2
d_call: NA
clone_size: NA
v_call: TRBV6-5
cdr3_aa: CASRSGGKRGGGYTF
cdr3_nt: TGTGCCAGTCGGTCGGGGGGTAAACGGGGTGGAGGCTACACCTTC

j_call: TRBJ1-5
d_call: NA
clone_size: NA
v_call: TRBV6-5
cdr3_aa: CASSPKGFNQPQHF
cdr3_nt: TGTGCCAGCAGCCCGAAGGGGTTCAATCAGCCCCAGCATTTT

j_call: TRBJ2-1
d_call: NA
clone_size: NA
v_call: TRBV4-1
cdr3_aa: CASSQDIVGYNEQFF
cdr3_nt: TGCGCCAGCAGCCAAGATATTGTCGGGTACAATGAGCAGTTCTTC

j_call: TRBJ2-5
d_call: NA
clone_size: NA
v_call: TRBV5-1
cdr3_aa: CASSLFGSQETQYF
cdr3_nt: TGCGCCAGCAGCTTGTTCGGGTCCCAAGAGACCCAGTACTTC

j_call: TRBJ1-5
d_call: NA
clone_size: NA
v_call: TRBV10-1
cdr3_aa: CASSPTGIEPQHF
cdr3_nt: TGCGCCAGCAGTCCGACTGGGATCGAGCCCCAGCATTTT

j_call: TRBJ2-7
d_call: TRBD2
clone_size: NA
v_call: TRBV27
cdr3_aa: CASSSLTSGAYYEQYF
cdr3_nt: TGTGCCAGCAGTTCCCTGACTAGCGGGGCCTATTACGAGCAGTACTTC

j_call: TRBJ2-5
d_call: NA
clone_size: once
v_call: TRBV11-2
cdr3_aa: CASHRAPQETQYF
cdr3_nt: TGTGCCAGCCACCGGGCACCCCAAGAGACCCAGTACTTC

j_call: TRBJ2-2
d_call: TRBD1
clone_size: NA
v_call: TRBV7-2
cdr3_aa: CASSSSWTGNTGELFF
cdr3_nt: TGTGCCAGCAGCTCCTCCTGGACAGGGAACACCGGGGAGCTGTTTTTT

j_call: TRBJ1-1
d_call: NA
clone_size: NA
v_call: TRBV11-3
cdr3_aa: CASSLGRSTEAFF
cdr3_nt: TGTGCCAGCAGCTTAGGGCGAAGCACTGAAGCTTTCTTT

j_call: TRBJ2-7
d_call: TRBD1
clone_size: NA
v_call: TRBV10-3
cdr3_aa: CAISKSGGHEQYF
cdr3_nt: TGTGCCATCAGTAAATCAGGGGGCCACGAGCAGTACTTC

j_call: TRBJ2-3
d_call: NA
clone_size: NA
v_call: TRBV6-1
cdr3_aa: CATSARTDTQYF
cdr3_nt: TGTGCCACTTCAGCCCGGACAGATACGCAGTATTTT

j_call: TRBJ2-1
d_call: NA
clone_size: once
v_call: TRBV6-4
cdr3_aa: CASSSQRADEQFF
cdr3_nt: TGTGCCAGCAGTAGCCAGAGGGCCGATGAGCAGTTCTTC

j_call: TRBJ2-7
d_call: NA
clone_size: NA
v_call: TRBV6-4
cdr3_aa: CASSERQGSDEQYF
cdr3_nt: TGTGCCAGCAGTGAGCGGCAGGGGAGCGACGAGCAGTACTTC

j_call: TRBJ2-1
d_call: NA
clone_size: NA
v_call: TRBV14
cdr3_aa: CASSLRYNEQFF
cdr3_nt: TGTGCCAGCAGCCTACGCTACAATGAGCAGTTCTTC

j_call: TRBJ1-1
d_call: NA
clone_size: NA
v_call: TRBV29-1
cdr3_aa: CSVGHGGNTEAFF
cdr3_nt: TGCAGCGTTGGTCATGGGGGGAACACTGAAGCTTTCTTT

j_call: TRBJ2-1
d_call: TRBD2
clone_size: NA
v_call: TRBV15
cdr3_aa: CAVGEAGVYNEQFF
cdr3_nt: TGTGCCGTCGGAGAGGCGGGAGTCTATAATGAGCAGTTCTTC

j_call: TRBJ2-3
d_call: TRBD1
clone_size: NA
v_call: TRBV19
cdr3_aa: CASSPRTGGFTDTQYF
cdr3_nt: TGTGCCAGTAGTCCGAGGACAGGGGGGTTCACAGATACGCAGTATTTT

j_call: TRBJ2-7
d_call: NA
clone_size: NA
v_call: TRBV6-1
cdr3_aa: CASSEVPGDPYEQYF
cdr3_nt: TGTGCCAGCAGTGAAGTCCCAGGGGACCCCTACGAGCAGTACTTC

j_call: TRBJ2-2
d_call: NA
clone_size: NA
v_call: TRBV5-4
cdr3_aa: CASSSAGQGLSGELFF
cdr3_nt: TGTGCCAGCAGCTCGGCTGGGCAGGGTTTGTCCGGGGAGCTGTTTTTT

j_call: TRBJ2-6
d_call: NA
clone_size: once
v_call: TRBV11-3
cdr3_aa: CASSPTSGANVLTF
cdr3_nt: TGTGCCAGCAGCCCAACCTCTGGGGCCAACGTCCTGACTTTC

j_call: TRBJ2-3
d_call: NA
clone_size: NA
v_call: TRBV5-1
cdr3_aa: CASSGGRPTDTQYF
cdr3_nt: TGCGCCAGCAGCGGGGGGCGTCCCACAGATACGCAGTATTTT

j_call: TRBJ1-1
d_call: NA
clone_size: NA
v_call: TRBV19
cdr3_aa: CASSARTEAFF
cdr3_nt: TGTGCCAGTAGTGCCAGAACTGAAGCTTTCTTT

j_call: TRBJ2-3
d_call: NA
clone_size: NA
v_call: TRBV19
cdr3_aa: CASSRPAGDTQYF
cdr3_nt: TGTGCCAGTAGTAGGCCGGCAGGAGATACGCAGTATTTT

j_call: TRBJ1-1
d_call: NA
clone_size: NA
v_call: TRBV5-1
cdr3_aa: CASSLVQANTEAFF
cdr3_nt: TGCGCCAGCAGCTTGGTACAGGCAAACACTGAAGCTTTCTTT